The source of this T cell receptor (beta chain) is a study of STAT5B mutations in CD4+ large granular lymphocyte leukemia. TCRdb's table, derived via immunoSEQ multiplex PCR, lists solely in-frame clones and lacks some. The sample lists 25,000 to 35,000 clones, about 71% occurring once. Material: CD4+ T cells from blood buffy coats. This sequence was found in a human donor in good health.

CDR3: CASSVILSYNSPLHF. CDR3 nucleotide sequence: TGTGCCAGCAGCGTAATACTCTCCTATAATTCACCCCTCCACTTT. This chain connects TRBV11-2 to TRBJ1-6, with D hard to call. This CDR3 region has 15 residues. Germline CDR1 SGHAT, CDR2 FQNNGV. V was trimmed by 5 bases and J by 0 bases, leaving 8 bases between them.